This passage covers 21 T cell receptor beta chains from one sample sequenced in a study of HIV-infected children after antiretroviral therapy interruption (dated by TCRdb to about 2019). Per the publication, the treatment or condition label means: PENTA 11 planned treatment interruption arm or continuous ART arm. The library relied on 3' RACE. Sequenced using an Illumina MiSeq. To correct PCR amplification bias, TCR libraries were generated from RNA with a 3' RACE protocol that used unique molecular identifiers. TCRdb reprocessed the public reads (quality trimming at Q25 with fastp, clone calling with MiXCR) and kept in-frame beta chains. Rows matching on CDR3 protein sequence are summarized as one entry with the most common DNA and genes. This sample gives roughly 46,000 distinct CDR3 sequences in total; approximately 4% of them show up just once. The ten largest make up over 0.65% of the sample.

The sequencing here drew on CD45RA+ CD4+ T cells from PBMCs, pooled from several time points, taken from a donor given antiretroviral therapy, either interrupted or continuous. In the paper's terms, the cell subset or site label means: naive CD4+ CD45RA+ CD45RO- T cells. The receptors stem from a pool of human donors with HIV.

This clonotype has ten or more counts. This sequence joins TRBV20-1 and TRBJ2-7; 8 bases match TRBD1. V gave up 5 bases and J gave up 5 bases; unmatched junction bases: 11. This CDR3 has 14 residues. CDR1 DFQATT and CDR2 SNEGSKA come from the germline V gene (reference sequence). The CDR3 loop reads CSARPGQGANEQYF. CDR3 in DNA: TGCAGTGCTCGCCCCGGACAGGGAGCCAACGAGCAGTACTTC.

V gene TRBV7-6 combines with J gene TRBJ2-3; TRBD2 matches at 14 bases. The CDR3 is 17 amino acids. V shed 2 bases and J 2 bases; nucleotides not matched to a gene: 3. Looked up from germline, CDR1 is SGHVS and CDR2 is FNYEAQ. The CDR3 sequence: CASSLRTSGGSTDTQYF. In DNA, the CDR3 is TGTGCCAGCAGCTTACGGACTAGCGGGGGGTCCACAGATACGCAGTATTTT.

The chain employs TRBV20-1 and TRBJ2-1, with D perhaps being TRBD1 or TRBD2 (5 bases each). CDR1 is DFQATT, CDR2 SNEGSKA, per germline (reference sequence). V was shortened by 5 bases and J by 5 bases, with 7 bases between the two germline ends. This CDR3 has 11 amino acids. The CDR3 DNA reads as TGCAGTGCTGGGACGGACAATGAGCAGTTCTTC. Protein sequence: CSAGTDNEQFF.

This clonotype showed up many times. The chain carries TRBV9 and TRBJ1-2, with 8 nucleotides matching TRBD1. V trimming: 0 bases; J trimming: 3 bases; junction bases outside the gene matches: 7. Germline CDR1 is SGDLS and CDR2 is YYNGEE. The CDR3 contains 16 residues. DNA for the CDR3: TGTGCCAGCAGCGTAGATGTGACAGGGGACCACTATGGCTACACCTTC. Encoded protein: CASSVDVTGDHYGYTF.

The table lists this clonotype with many counts. This chain joins TRBV10-3 and TRBJ2-3, with D hard to call. This CDR3 contains 14 residues. In germline, CDR1 is ENHRY, CDR2 SYGVKD. The V and J ends lost 5 bases and 2 bases respectively, with 11 bases between them. The DNA of the CDR3 is TGTGCCATCAGTCGGGTCGATCCCACAGATACGCAGTATTTT. Protein product: CAISRVDPTDTQYF.

This clonotype was seen a handful of times. The chain uses TRBV20-1 and TRBJ1-2; D unresolved. Trimming took 0 bases from V and 6 from J, leaving 17 bases between them. The V gene's germline CDR1 is DFQATT and CDR2 SNEGSKA (reference sequence). The CDR3 sequence is 15 residues long. CDR3 protein: CSARDPGRSLDGYTF. In DNA, the CDR3 is TGCAGTGCTAGAGATCCAGGTCGGAGTCTGGATGGCTACACCTTC.

This chain joins TRBV7-8 and TRBJ2-2, with D possibly matching TRBD2 (5 bases). The CDR3 is 18 amino acids. Germline V CDR1 and CDR2: SGHVS, FQNEAQ. The V end was cut by 5 bases, the J end by 5 bases, with 24 bases between. The DNA for the CDR3 is TGTGCCAGCAGCCCCCGCCGGGGAGTGGGGATGGGGACCGGGGAGCTGTTTTTT. This encodes CASSPRRGVGMGTGELFF.

Details on this clonotype: This may stem from a read error, because a much larger clone lies one nucleotide away. V is TRBV12-3 or TRBV12-4 and J is TRBJ2-7; D not certain. The CDR3 spans 14 residues. The CDR3 is CDSSLLVMDGEQYF. CDR3 DNA: TGTGACAGCAGTTTGCTCGTTATGGACGGCGAGCAGTACTTC.

This clonotype has a count of ten or more. V and J are TRBV12-3 or TRBV12-4 and TRBJ1-6; weak D call: TRBD1 (5 bases). CDR3 length: 13 residues. V dropped 10 bases and J dropped 10 bases, with 17 bases sitting between them. CDR3 coding DNA: TGTGCCACTGGGTTTTTGCGGGGCTCACCCCTCCACTTT. Translation: CATGFLRGSPLHF.

This clonotype was picked up a small number of times. The chain joins TRBV5-6 to TRBJ1-1; a possible D gene is TRBD1 (5 bases). V was pared by 2 bases and J by 8 bases, with 22 bases between. The CDR3 totals 16 residues. The germline CDR1 and CDR2 sequences are SGHDT and YYEEEE. In DNA form, the CDR3 reads TGTGCCAGCAGCTTTCTGGGACGGAGAGATCATACCGAAGCTTTCTTT. Protein product: CASSFLGRRDHTEAFF.

This clonotype was observed many times. The DNA for the CDR3 is TGTGCCAGCAGGTCAACGGGGGGGGATACTGAAGAGACCCAGTACTTC. Translated: CASRSTGGDTEETQYF. The J gene is TRBJ2-5, the V gene TRBV12-3 or TRBV12-4, with 8 bases lining up with TRBD2. V shed 6 bases, J shed 3 bases, and the junction held 12 bases outside the gene matches. The CDR3 is made up of 16 amino acids.

This clonotype was detected a few times. This sequence joins TRBV19 and TRBJ2-3; D uncertain. V lost 6 bases, J lost 3 bases, and 13 bases lay in between. The germline CDR1 and CDR2 sequences are LNHDA and SQIVND (reference sequence). The CDR3 has 14 residues. CDR3 in amino acids: CASSSDLWTDTQYF. The CDR3 nucleotides read TGTGCCAGTAGCTCGGATTTATGGACAGATACGCAGTATTTT.

This clonotype came up many times. This chain uses TRBV2 with TRBJ1-2; D remains ambiguous. CDR3 size: 14 residues. Germline V CDR1 and CDR2: SNHLY, FYNNEI. Trimming pared 7 bases from V and 5 bases from J, leaving 17 bases between. The CDR3, as DNA: TGTGCCAGCATTGCGGAAACAGCGGGATATGGCTACACCTTC. Amino acids: CASIAETAGYGYTF.

This clonotype was detected many times. The chain carries TRBV27 and TRBJ2-6; D is uncertain. The CDR3 covers 13 residues. The V end lost 6 bases, the J end lost 0 bases, and 3 bases lay between the germline ends. Looked up from germline, CDR1 is MNHEY and CDR2 is SMNVEV (reference sequence). The CDR3 protein is CASSRSGANVLTF. As DNA, the CDR3 is TGTGCCAGCAGCCGCTCTGGGGCCAACGTCCTGACTTTC.

This clonotype was seen more than once but under ten times. This chain connects TRBV6-5 to TRBJ2-7; 10 bases are shared with TRBD1. The V gene's germline CDR1 is MNHEY and CDR2 SVGAGI. Unmatched junction bases numbered 4, after V lost 7 bases and J lost 1 base. The CDR3 has 14 residues. The CDR3 loop reads CASNRDRGSYEQYF. The CDR3 DNA follows: TGTGCCAGCAATCGGGACAGGGGATCCTACGAGCAGTACTTC.

By its share, this clonotype is medium-sized. The rearrangement links TRBV12-3 or TRBV12-4 to TRBJ1-1; D not certain. This CDR3 is built from 13 residues. The V gene lost 7 bases and the J gene lost 3 bases, with 12 bases spanning the gap. DNA of the CDR3: TGTGCCAGCACGGTGCATGAGGACACTGAAGCTTTCTTT. It translates to CASTVHEDTEAFF.

This clonotype was counted many times. The chain couples TRBV4-1 to TRBJ2-1; 11 bases fit TRBD2. V trimming: 2 bases; J trimming: 5 bases; junction bases outside the gene matches: 5. The CDR3 loop spans 16 amino acids. CDR1 MGHRA and CDR2 YSYEKL come from the germline V gene. In nucleotides, the CDR3 is TGCGCCAGCAGCCAAACACCTAGCGGGGGGAACAATGAGCAGTTCTTC. It codes for CASSQTPSGGNNEQFF.

This clonotype was seen repeatedly, ten times or more. The chain combines TRBV10-3 with TRBJ1-2; weak D call: TRBD1 (5 bases). The V gene lost 5 bases and the J gene lost 1 base, with 11 bases spanning the gap. CDR1 and CDR2 from the germline V gene are ENHRY and SYGVKD. This CDR3 is built from 14 residues. The CDR3 DNA is TGTGCCATCAGTTGGCCGGGGGTTAACTATGGCTACACCTTC. Protein: CAISWPGVNYGYTF.

The V call is TRBV3-1, the J call TRBJ1-1; D may be TRBD1 (6 bases). Trimming removed 1 base at V and 5 bases at J, with 11 bases between. This CDR3 is 14 amino acids long. Per germline, CDR1 LGHDT and CDR2 YNNKEL (reference sequence). CDR3 in DNA: TGTGCCAGCAGCCAAGTGCGGGGGGCGACTGAAGCTTTCTTT. This translates into CASSQVRGATEAFF.

This clonotype has at least ten counts. The chain uses TRBV11-2 and TRBJ2-1; TRBD2 matches 10 bases. CDR1 and CDR2 (germline): SGHAT, FQNNGV. The CDR3 has 15 residues. V lost 3 bases and J lost 9; bases outside the gene matches: 8. DNA for the CDR3: TGTGCCAGCAGCTTTCGAGCGGGGGGGCCAGCTGAGCAGTTCTTC. It translates to CASSFRAGGPAEQFF.

This clonotype is labeled as medium-sized (0.01 to 0.1%). J is TRBJ2-1 and V is TRBV7-3; D may be TRBD1 or TRBD2 (6 bases each). Per germline, CDR1 SGHTA and CDR2 FQGTGA. V was shortened by 5 bases and J by 5 bases, with 22 bases between the two germline ends. The CDR3 covers 17 residues. The CDR3 DNA follows: TGTGCCAGCAGCCCTTACTTGGGGGGCTCGGTCAACAATGAGCAGTTCTTC. Translation gives CASSPYLGGSVNNEQFF.